This T cell receptor beta chain was observed in a study of blood T cell repertoires in COVID-19. About the study: Acute and convalescent COVID-19 samples came from the United States, Italy and Spain.

Trimming removed 6 bases from V and 0 bases from J; junction bases left unmatched: 10. This CDR3 is 16 amino acids long. CDR1 SEHNR and CDR2 FQNEAQ come from the germline V gene (reference sequence). Profiling relied on immunoSEQ multiplex PCR, and the TCRdb table lists in-frame clones only, not all of them. Of about 480,000 clones in the sample, around nine tenths were seen once. Each participant's cohort was designated according to participant-reported clinical history. Recovered status in Cohort 3 required two negative PCRs, clearance, or symptom resolution. The rearrangement uses TRBV7-9 and TRBJ1-2, with TRBD1 identical over 7 bases. Sequencing used PBMCs or T cells enriched from blood (not recorded which). The sequence derives from a middle-aged woman who had recovered from COVID-19. CDR3: CASRFYRGGANYGYTF. CDR3 sequence (DNA): TGTGCCAGCAGATTTTACAGGGGAGGCGCTAACTATGGCTACACCTTC.